This TCR beta chain was sequenced for a study of cytomegalovirus exposure and HLA in healthy donors. As to this clone: The antigen is undetermined.

In the PCR, 60 Vbeta and 13 Jbeta primers were used. This table comes from immunoSEQ multiplex PCR, and its TCRdb copy is limited to in-frame clones, with some not included. The profile shows approximately 160,000 clones, over 70% of them singletons. Study-level results: As was reported, the HLA-A and HLA-B alleles of most subjects were accurately predicted from TCR beta sequences. Sequencing depth roughly uniform across donors was assumed in presence/absence analyses. In a later analysis, several top co-occurrence clusters appeared linked to parvovirus B19, influenza, CMV and Epstein-Barr virus.

V shed 2 bases, J shed 1 base, and the junction held 11 bases outside the gene matches. CDR3 length: 18 amino acids. Germline CDR1 and CDR2: SGHTA and FQGNSA. This TCR was recovered from a man aged 30 to 39 in good health and CMV-seropositive. What was sequenced was PBMCs. V is TRBV7-2 and J is TRBJ2-3, with TRBD2 identical over 8 bases. CDR3 protein: CASSLFTSGGFGTDTQYF. CDR3 DNA: TGTGCCAGCAGCTTATTTACTAGCGGAGGTTTTGGCACAGATACGCAGTATTTT.